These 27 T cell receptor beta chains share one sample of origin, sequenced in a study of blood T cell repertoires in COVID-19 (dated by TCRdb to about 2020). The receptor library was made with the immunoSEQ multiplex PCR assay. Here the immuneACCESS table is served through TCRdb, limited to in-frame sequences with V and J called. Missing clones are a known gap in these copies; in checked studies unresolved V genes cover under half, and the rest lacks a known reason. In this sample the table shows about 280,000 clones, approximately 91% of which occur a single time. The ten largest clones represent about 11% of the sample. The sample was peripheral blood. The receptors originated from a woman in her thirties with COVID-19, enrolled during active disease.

The CDR3 region is CASSSWGRLNSGANVLTF. DNA for the CDR3: TGCGCCAGCAGCTCCTGGGGGCGTCTAAACTCTGGGGCCAACGTCCTGACTTTC. The J gene is TRBJ2-6, the V gene TRBV4-1; tentatively, D is TRBD1 (6 bases). The CDR3 is 18 amino acids. The germline V gene has CDR1 MGHRA and CDR2 YSYEKL. The V gene lost 5 bases and the J gene lost 0 bases, with 17 bases spanning the gap.

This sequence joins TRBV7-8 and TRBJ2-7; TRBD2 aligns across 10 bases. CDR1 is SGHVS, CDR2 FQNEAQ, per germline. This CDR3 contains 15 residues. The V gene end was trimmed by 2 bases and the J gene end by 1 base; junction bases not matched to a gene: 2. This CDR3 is CASSLSLAGSYEQYF. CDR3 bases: TGTGCCAGCAGCTTATCACTAGCGGGGTCCTACGAGCAGTACTTC. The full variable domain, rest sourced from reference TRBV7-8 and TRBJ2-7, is GAGVSQSPRYKVAKRGQDVALRCDPISGHVSLFWYQQALGQGPEFLTYFQNEAQLDKSGLPSDRFFAERPEGSVSTLKIQRTQQEDSAVYLCASSLSLAGSYEQYFGPGTRLTVT.

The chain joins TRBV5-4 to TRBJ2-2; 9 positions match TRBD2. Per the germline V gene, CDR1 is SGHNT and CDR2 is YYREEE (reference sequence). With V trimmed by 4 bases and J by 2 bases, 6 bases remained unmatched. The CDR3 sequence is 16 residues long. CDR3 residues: CASSPGLATNTGELFF. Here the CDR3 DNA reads TGTGCCAGCAGCCCAGGACTAGCGACTAACACCGGGGAGCTGTTTTTT.

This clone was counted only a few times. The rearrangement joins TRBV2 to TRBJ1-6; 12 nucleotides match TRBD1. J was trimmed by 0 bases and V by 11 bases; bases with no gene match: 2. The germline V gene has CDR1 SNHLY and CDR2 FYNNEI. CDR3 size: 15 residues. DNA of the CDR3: TGTGCCGGGACAGGGGGCAGCTCCTATAATTCACCCCTCCACTTT. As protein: CAGTGGSSYNSPLHF.

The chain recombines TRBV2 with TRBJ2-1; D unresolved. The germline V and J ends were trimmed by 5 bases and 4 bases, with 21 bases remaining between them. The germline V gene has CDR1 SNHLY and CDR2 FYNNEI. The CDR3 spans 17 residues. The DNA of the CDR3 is TGTGCCAGCAGTCGGCTCCTCGGGTCCCAGTCGTACAATGAGCAGTTCTTC. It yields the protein CASSRLLGSQSYNEQFF.

The CDR3 here is CARKDRGNTIYF. For the CDR3, the DNA is TGCGCCAGGAAGGACAGAGGAAACACCATATATTTT. The chain employs TRBV5-1 and TRBJ1-3; D may be TRBD1 (6 bases). The CDR3 spans 12 residues. V was cut by 8 bases and J by 4 bases, with 10 bases left in between. Germline CDR1 SGHRS, CDR2 YFSETQ.

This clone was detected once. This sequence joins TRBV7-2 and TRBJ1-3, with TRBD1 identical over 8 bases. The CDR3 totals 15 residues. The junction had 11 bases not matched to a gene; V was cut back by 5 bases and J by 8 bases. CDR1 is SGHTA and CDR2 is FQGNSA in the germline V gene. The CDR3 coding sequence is TGTGCCAGCAGCCCCCCGGCAGGGGGCAGGGACACCATATATTTT. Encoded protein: CASSPPAGGRDTIYF. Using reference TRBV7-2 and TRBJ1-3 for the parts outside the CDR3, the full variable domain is GAGVSQSPSNKVTEKGKDVELRCDPISGHTALYWYRQSLGQGLEFLIYFQGNSAPDKSGLPSDRFSAERTGGSVSTLTIQRTQQEDSAVYLCASSPPAGGRDTIYFGEGSWLTVV.

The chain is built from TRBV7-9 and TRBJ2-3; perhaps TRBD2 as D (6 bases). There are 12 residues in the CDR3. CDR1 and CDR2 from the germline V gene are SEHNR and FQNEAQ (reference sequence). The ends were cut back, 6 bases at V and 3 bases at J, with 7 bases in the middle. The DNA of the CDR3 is TGTGCCAGCAGTGGGGGGACAGATACGCAGTATTTT. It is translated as CASSGGTDTQYF.

The CDR3 DNA reads as TGCGCCAGCAGCCTCTCGGTGGCGGGAGGGGTAGATACGCAGTATTTT. Its protein is CASSLSVAGGVDTQYF. J is TRBJ2-3 and V is TRBV4-3; 9 nucleotides align to TRBD2. The junction had 10 bases not matched to a gene; V was cut back by 4 bases and J by 5 bases. The V gene's germline CDR1 is LGHNA and CDR2 YSLEER. This CDR3 spans 16 amino acids.

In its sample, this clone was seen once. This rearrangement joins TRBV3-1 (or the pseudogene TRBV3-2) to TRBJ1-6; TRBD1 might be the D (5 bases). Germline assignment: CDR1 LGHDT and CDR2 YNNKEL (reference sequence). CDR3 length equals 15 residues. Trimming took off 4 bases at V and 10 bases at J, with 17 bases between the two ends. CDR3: CASSPFAGLHSPLHF. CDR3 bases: TGTGCCAGCAGCCCTTTCGCGGGGCTCCACTCACCCCTCCACTTT.

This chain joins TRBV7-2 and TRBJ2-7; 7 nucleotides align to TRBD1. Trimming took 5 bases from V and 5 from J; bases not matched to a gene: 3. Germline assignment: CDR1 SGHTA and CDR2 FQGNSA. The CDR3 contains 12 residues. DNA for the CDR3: TGTGCCAGCAGCCCGGACAGGAACGAGCAGTACTTC. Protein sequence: CASSPDRNEQYF.

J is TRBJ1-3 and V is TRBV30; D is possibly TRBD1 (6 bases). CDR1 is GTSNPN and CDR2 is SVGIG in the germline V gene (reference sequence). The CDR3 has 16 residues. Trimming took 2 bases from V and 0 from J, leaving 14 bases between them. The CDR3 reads CAWSRKGGSSGNTIYF. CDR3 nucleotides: TGTGCCTGGAGTAGGAAAGGGGGAAGCTCTGGAAACACCATATATTTT.

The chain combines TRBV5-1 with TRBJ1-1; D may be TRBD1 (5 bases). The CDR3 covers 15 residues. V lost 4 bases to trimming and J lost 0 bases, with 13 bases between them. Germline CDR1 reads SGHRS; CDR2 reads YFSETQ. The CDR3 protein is CASSDGGIMNTEAFF. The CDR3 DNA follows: TGCGCCAGCAGCGACGGGGGTATCATGAACACTGAAGCTTTCTTT.

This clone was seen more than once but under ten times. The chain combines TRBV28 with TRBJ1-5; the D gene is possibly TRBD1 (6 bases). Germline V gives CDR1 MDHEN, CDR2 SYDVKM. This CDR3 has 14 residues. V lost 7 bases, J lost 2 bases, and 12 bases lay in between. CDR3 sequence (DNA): TGTGCCAGCAAGGGGTCAGGGGGCAATCAGCCCCAGCATTTT. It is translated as CASKGSGGNQPQHF.

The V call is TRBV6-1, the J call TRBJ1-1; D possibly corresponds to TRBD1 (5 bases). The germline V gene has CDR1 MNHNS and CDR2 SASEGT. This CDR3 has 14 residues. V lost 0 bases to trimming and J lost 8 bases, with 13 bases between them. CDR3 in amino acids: CASSEAPGVVEAFF. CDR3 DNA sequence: TGTGCCAGCAGTGAAGCCCCGGGGGTGGTCGAAGCTTTCTTT.

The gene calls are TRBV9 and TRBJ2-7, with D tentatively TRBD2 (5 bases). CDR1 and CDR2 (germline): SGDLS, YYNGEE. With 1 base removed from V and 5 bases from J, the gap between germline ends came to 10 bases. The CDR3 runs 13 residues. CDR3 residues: CASSVWETNEQYF. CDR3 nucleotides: TGTGCCAGCAGCGTATGGGAGACCAACGAGCAGTACTTC.

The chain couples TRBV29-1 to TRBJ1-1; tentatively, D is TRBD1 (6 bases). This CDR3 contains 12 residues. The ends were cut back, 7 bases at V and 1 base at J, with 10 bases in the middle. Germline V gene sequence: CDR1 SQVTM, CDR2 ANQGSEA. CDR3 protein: CSARTANTEAFF. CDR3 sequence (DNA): TGCAGCGCTAGGACAGCGAACACTGAAGCTTTCTTT.

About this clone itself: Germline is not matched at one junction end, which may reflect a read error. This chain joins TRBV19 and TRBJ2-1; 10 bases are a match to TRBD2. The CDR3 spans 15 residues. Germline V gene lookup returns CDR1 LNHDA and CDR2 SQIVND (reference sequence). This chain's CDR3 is CASSLKGLAYSEQFF. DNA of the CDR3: TGTGCCAGTAGTCTTAAGGGACTAGCGTACAGTGAGCAGTTCTTC. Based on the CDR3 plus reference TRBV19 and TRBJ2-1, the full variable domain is DGGITQSPKYLFRKEGQNVTLSCEQNLNHDAMYWYRQDPGQGLRLIYYSQIVNDFQKGDIAEGYSVSREKKESFPLTVTSAQKNPTAFYLCASSLKGLAYSEQFFGPGTRLTVL.

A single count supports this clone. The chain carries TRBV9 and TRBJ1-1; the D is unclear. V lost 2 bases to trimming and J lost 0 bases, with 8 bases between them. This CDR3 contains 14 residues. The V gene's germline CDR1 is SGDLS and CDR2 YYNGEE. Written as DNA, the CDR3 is TGTGCCAGCAGCGTCGGGTCCCTGAACACTGAAGCTTTCTTT. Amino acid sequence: CASSVGSLNTEAFF. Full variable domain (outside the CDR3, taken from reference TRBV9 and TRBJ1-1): DSGVTQTPKHLITATGQRVTLRCSPRSGDLSVYWYQQSLDQGLQFLIQYYNGEERAKGNILERFSAQQFPDLHSELNLSSLELGDSALYFCASSVGSLNTEAFFGQGTRLTVV.

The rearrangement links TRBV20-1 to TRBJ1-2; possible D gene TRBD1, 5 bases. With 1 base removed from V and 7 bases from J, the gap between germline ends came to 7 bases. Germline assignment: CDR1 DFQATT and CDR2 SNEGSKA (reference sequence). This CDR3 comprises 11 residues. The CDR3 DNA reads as TGCAGTGCTAGAGGCGGGGGTGGCTACACCTTC. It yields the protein CSARGGGGYTF.

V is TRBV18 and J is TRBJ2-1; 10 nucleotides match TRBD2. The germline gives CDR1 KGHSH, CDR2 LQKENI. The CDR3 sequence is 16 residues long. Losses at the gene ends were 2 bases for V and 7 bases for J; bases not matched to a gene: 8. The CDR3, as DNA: TGTGCCAGCTCACCATCAGCGGGAGGGCCAGAGAATGAGCAGTTCTTC. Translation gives CASSPSAGGPENEQFF. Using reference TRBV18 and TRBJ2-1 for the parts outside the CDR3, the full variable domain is NAGVMQNPRHLVRRRGQEARLRCSPMKGHSHVYWYRQLPEEGLKFMVYLQKENIIDESGMPKERFSAEFPKEGPSILRIQQVVRGDSAAYFCASSPSAGGPENEQFFGPGTRLTVL.

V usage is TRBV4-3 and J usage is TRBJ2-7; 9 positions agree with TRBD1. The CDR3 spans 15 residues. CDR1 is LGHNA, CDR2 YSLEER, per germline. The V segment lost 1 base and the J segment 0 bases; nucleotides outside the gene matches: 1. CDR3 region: CASSQGTGDSYEQYF. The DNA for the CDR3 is TGCGCCAGCAGCCAAGGGACAGGGGACTCCTACGAGCAGTACTTC.

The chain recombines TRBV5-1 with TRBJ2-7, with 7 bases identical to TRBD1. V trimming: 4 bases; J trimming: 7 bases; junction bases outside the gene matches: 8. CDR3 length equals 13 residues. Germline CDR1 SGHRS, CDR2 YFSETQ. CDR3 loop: CASSPHRGWEQYF. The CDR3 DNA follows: TGCGCCAGCAGCCCGCACAGGGGTTGGGAGCAGTACTTC.

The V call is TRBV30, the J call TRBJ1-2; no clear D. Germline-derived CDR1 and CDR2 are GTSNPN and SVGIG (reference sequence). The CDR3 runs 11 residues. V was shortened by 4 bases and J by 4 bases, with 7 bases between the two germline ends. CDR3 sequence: CAWTRGYGYTF. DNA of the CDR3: TGTGCCTGGACCCGAGGCTATGGCTACACCTTC.

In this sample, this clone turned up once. The CDR3 DNA is TGTGCCAGCAGCTTATCCCGGACTAGCGGGAGGATGCAGTTCTTC. As protein: CASSLSRTSGRMQFF. The V gene is TRBV11-2, the J gene TRBJ2-1; 14 bases map to TRBD2. Per germline, CDR1 SGHAT and CDR2 FQNNGV. This CDR3 has 15 amino acids. J lost 12 bases, V lost 2 bases, and 6 bases had no gene match.

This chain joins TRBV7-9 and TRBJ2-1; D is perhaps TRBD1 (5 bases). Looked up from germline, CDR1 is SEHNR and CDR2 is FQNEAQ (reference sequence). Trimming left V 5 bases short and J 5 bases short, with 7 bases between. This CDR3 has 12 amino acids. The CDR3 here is CASSPGNNEQFF. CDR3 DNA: TGTGCCAGCAGCCCAGGGAACAATGAGCAGTTCTTC.

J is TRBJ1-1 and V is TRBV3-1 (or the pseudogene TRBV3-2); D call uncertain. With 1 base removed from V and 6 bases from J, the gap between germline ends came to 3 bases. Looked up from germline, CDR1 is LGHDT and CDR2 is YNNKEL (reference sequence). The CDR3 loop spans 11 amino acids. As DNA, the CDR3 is TGTGCCAGCAGCCAAGCTCCTGAAGCTTTCTTT. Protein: CASSQAPEAFF.